A selection of T cell receptor beta chains follows, all from one sample in a study of cytomegalovirus exposure and HLA in healthy donors. TCRdb's table, derived via immunoSEQ multiplex PCR, lists solely in-frame clones and lacks some. This table has roughly 100,000 clones, 80% appearing once. The sample was PBMCs. The receptors shown here come from a man aged 25 to 45 in good health and CMV-seropositive. The CDR3 runs from the conserved cysteine through the conserved F or W. A D gene is named only where the DNA matches it firmly. Only part of the rows carry a size: once, few, many, or a class if the clone is expanded.

clone_size j_call v_call d_call cdr3_aa cdr3_nt
- TRBJ1-5 TRBV6-5 - CASSWGGNQPQHF TGTGCCAGCAGTTGGGGAGGCAATCAGCCCCAGCATTTT
- TRBJ1-6 TRBV5-4 TRBD1 CASSTGQAGPPLHF TGTGCCAGCAGCACCGGACAGGCAGGTCCACCCCTCCACTTT
- TRBJ1-2 TRBV5-6 - CASSLVRADQGYGYTF TGTGCCAGCAGCTTGGTAAGGGCTGATCAGGGTTATGGCTACACCTTC
- TRBJ2-5 TRBV10-3 - CAISESGGAQETQYF TGTGCCATCAGTGAGTCTGGGGGGGCACAAGAGACCCAGTACTTC
few TRBJ2-7 TRBV7-2 - CASSSPIAYEQYF TGTGCCAGCAGTTCCCCCATAGCCTACGAGCAGTACTTC
- TRBJ1-2 TRBV18 TRBD1 CASSLRTGDNYGYTF TGTGCCAGCTCTCTACGGACAGGAGATAACTATGGCTACACCTTC
- TRBJ2-1 TRBV2 TRBD1 CASSPGTGGNEQFF TGTGCCAGCAGTCCCGGGACAGGGGGTAATGAGCAGTTCTTC
- TRBJ2-1 TRBV5-1 TRBD1 CASSLAAGQGAIQEQFF TGCGCCAGCAGCTTGGCCGCGGGGCAGGGGGCGATCCAGGAGCAGTTCTTC
few TRBJ1-6 TRBV5-1 - CASSLGATDSPLHF TGCGCCAGCAGCTTGGGCGCCACCGATTCACCCCTCCACTTT
- TRBJ2-1 TRBV11-2 TRBD1 CASSRTGLREQFF TGTGCCAGCAGTCGGACAGGCCTGAGGGAGCAGTTCTTC
- TRBJ2-5 TRBV5-4 - CASSPETGQETQYF TGTGCCAGCAGCCCCGAGACAGGACAAGAGACCCAGTACTTC
- TRBJ2-1 TRBV30 TRBD2 CAWSASSGGRGFF TGTGCCTGGAGTGCCTCTAGCGGGGGTAGAGGGTTCTTC
- TRBJ1-1 TRBV18 TRBD1 CASSSGQGASMNTEAFF TGTGCCAGCTCATCCGGACAGGGCGCATCCATGAACACTGAAGCTTTCTTT
- TRBJ2-2 TRBV4-1 TRBD2 CASSLIRGDSGELFF TGCGCCAGCAGCCTTATTCGGGGGGATAGCGGGGAGCTGTTTTTT
- TRBJ1-3 TRBV6-1 TRBD1 CASRRQGASGNTIYF TGTGCCAGCAGAAGACAGGGGGCATCAGGAAACACCATATATTTT
- TRBJ1-6 TRBV14 TRBD1 CASSRRDRVDSPLHF TGTGCCAGCAGCCGCCGGGACAGGGTAGATTCACCCCTCCACTTT
- TRBJ1-1 TRBV18 - CASSPPLGGTEAFF TGTGCCAGCTCACCACCGTTAGGAGGGACTGAAGCTTTCTTT
- TRBJ2-2 TRBV29-1 - CSGHLYTGELFF TGCAGCGGGCATCTTTACACCGGGGAGCTGTTTTTT
- TRBJ1-2 TRBV27 TRBD1 CASSRTGGSYRANYGYTF TGTGCCAGCAGCCGGACAGGGGGTAGTTACCGAGCTAACTATGGCTACACCTTC
- TRBJ1-5 TRBV5-1 TRBD1 CASSLAGQANQPQHF TGCGCCAGCAGCTTGGCGGGACAGGCGAATCAGCCCCAGCATTTT
- TRBJ2-7 TRBV5-1 TRBD1 CASSGQGSTYEQYF TGCGCCAGCAGCGGACAGGGGTCGACCTACGAGCAGTACTTC
- TRBJ1-1 TRBV6-1 - CASSEREGKTTEAFF TGTGCCAGCAGTGAACGGGAGGGTAAGACCACTGAAGCTTTCTTT
- TRBJ2-4 TRBV30 - CAWSTGLAKNIQYF TGTGCCTGGAGTACAGGTCTAGCCAAAAACATTCAGTACTTC
- TRBJ2-3 TRBV9 TRBD2 CASSLGLAGGSTDTQYF TGTGCCAGCAGCTTAGGACTAGCGGGGGGGAGCACAGATACGCAGTATTTT
- TRBJ1-4 TRBV7-9 - CASSLAGWGKLFF TGTGCCAGCAGCTTGGCGGGTTGGGGAAAACTGTTTTTT
- TRBJ2-3 TRBV10-2 - CASSEGLIHTQYF TGCGCCAGCAGTGAGGGACTAATACATACGCAGTATTTT
- TRBJ1-2 TRBV2 TRBD1 CASSAGTGVGYTF TGTGCCAGCAGTGCCGGGACAGGGGTAGGCTACACCTTC